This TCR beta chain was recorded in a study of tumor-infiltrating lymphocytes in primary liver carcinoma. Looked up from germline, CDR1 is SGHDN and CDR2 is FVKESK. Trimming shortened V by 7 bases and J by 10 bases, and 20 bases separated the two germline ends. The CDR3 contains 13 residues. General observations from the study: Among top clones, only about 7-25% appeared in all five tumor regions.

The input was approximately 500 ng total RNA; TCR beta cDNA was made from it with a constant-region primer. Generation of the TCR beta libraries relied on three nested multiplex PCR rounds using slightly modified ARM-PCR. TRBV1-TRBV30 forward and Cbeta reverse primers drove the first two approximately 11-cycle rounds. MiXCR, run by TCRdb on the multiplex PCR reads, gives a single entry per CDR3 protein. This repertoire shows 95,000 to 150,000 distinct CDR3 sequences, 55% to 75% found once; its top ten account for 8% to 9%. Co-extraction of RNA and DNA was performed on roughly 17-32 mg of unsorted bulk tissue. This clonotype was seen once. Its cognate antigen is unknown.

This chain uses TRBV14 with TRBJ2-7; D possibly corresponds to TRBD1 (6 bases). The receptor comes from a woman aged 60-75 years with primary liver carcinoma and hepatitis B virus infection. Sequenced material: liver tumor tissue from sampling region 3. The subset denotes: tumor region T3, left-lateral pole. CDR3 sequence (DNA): TGTGCCAGCACCGAGGACAGATCTGGCGAACAGTACTTC. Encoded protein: CASTEDRSGEQYF.